This entry lists 28 T cell receptor beta chains sequenced from one sample in a study of T cells after yellow fever vaccination. MiXCR, applied by TCRdb to the 5' RACE reads, yields one record per CDR3 protein. The sample includes under 600,000 distinct CDR3 sequences, roughly 12% of them seen just once. The material was PBMCs, obtained on the day of the yellow fever booster vaccination. These receptors were taken from a man aged 25 to 40 who received the YFV17D yellow fever vaccine.

The V call is TRBV6-5, the J call TRBJ2-2; TRBD2 aligns across 11 bases. In germline, CDR1 is MNHEY, CDR2 SVGAGI. The CDR3 spans 16 residues. The J segment lost 0 bases and the V segment lost 5 bases, leaving 2 bases of the junction unmatched. CDR3 DNA sequence: TGTGCCAGCAGTATACTAGCGGGAGCGAACACCGGGGAGCTGTTTTTT. This codes for CASSILAGANTGELFF.

Ten or more counts support this clonotype. CDR3 sequence: CASSFTRGEVTDTQYF. The CDR3 nucleotides are TGTGCCAGCAGTTTTACCCGGGGAGAAGTCACAGATACGCAGTATTTT. This chain joins TRBV7-9 and TRBJ2-3, with a possible D match to TRBD2 (5 bases). Germline V lookup: CDR1 SEHNR, CDR2 FQNEAQ (reference sequence). The CDR3 length is 16 residues. V lost 6 bases to trimming and J lost 2 bases, with 18 bases between them.

CDR3 nucleotide sequence: TGTGCCAGCTCACCCAACACAGGGCTCACTGGAAACACCATATATTTT. Its protein product is CASSPNTGLTGNTIYF. The chain recombines TRBV18 with TRBJ1-3, with D tentatively TRBD1 (6 bases). The CDR3 has 16 amino acids. The V gene's germline CDR1 is KGHSH and CDR2 LQKENI. V lost 3 bases and J lost 2, with 14 bases in between.

At least ten counts were recorded for this clonotype. This chain connects TRBV11-1 to TRBJ2-5; D unclear. V gave up 9 bases and J gave up 3 bases, with 23 bases separating them. The length of the CDR3 is 16 residues. CDR1 SGHAT and CDR2 FQDESV come from the germline V gene (reference sequence). The chain's CDR3 is CARILDPGEPKETQYF. The CDR3 DNA reads as TGTGCCAGGATCCTGGACCCTGGAGAGCCAAAAGAGACCCAGTACTTC. Full variable domain (remainder filled in from reference TRBV11-1 and TRBJ2-5): EAEVAQSPRYKITEKSQAVAFWCDPISGHATLYWYRQILGQGPELLVQFQDESVVDDSQLPKDRFSAERLKGVDSTLKIQPAELGDSAMYLCARILDPGEPKETQYFGPGTRLLVL.

The chain links TRBV6-2 or TRBV6-3 to TRBJ2-3, with 13 bases matching TRBD2. V shed 6 bases and J 3 bases; nucleotides not matched to a gene: 6. CDR1 is MNHEY, CDR2 SVGEGT, per germline. This CDR3 is 16 amino acids long. The CDR3 DNA reads TGTGCCAGCAGCCGCGGACTAGCGGGAGAAACAGATACGCAGTATTTT. Residues: CASSRGLAGETDTQYF.

This clonotype was detected a few times. The rearrangement joins TRBV9 to TRBJ2-1; 9 bases match TRBD2. This CDR3 region has 17 residues. Germline lookup yields CDR1 SGDLS and CDR2 YYNGEE. V lost 4 bases and J lost 5; bases outside the gene matches: 13. CDR3 sequence (DNA): TGTGCCAGCAGCCCGGACCCCCTAGCGGGATACAACAATGAGCAGTTCTTC. It is translated as CASSPDPLAGYNNEQFF.

The V gene is TRBV19, the J gene TRBJ2-5, with D perhaps matching TRBD2 (6 bases). The CDR3 runs 14 residues. Trimming shortened V by 5 bases and J by 5 bases, and 15 bases separated the two germline ends. In germline, CDR1 is LNHDA, CDR2 SQIVND (reference sequence). For the CDR3, the DNA is TGTGCCAGTAGTGGCCCCCTTGGGGGGGAGACCCAGTACTTC. Translated: CASSGPLGGETQYF.

This clonotype came up a few times. This chain connects TRBV20-1 to TRBJ2-1, with 7 nucleotides matching TRBD2. This CDR3 region has 13 residues. Germline V CDR1 and CDR2: DFQATT, SNEGSKA (reference sequence). After removal of 3 bases from V and 3 bases from J, the junction contained 2 bases not matched to a gene. This CDR3 is CSARGTIYNEQFF. CDR3 bases: TGCAGTGCTAGGGGGACTATCTACAATGAGCAGTTCTTC.

The chain combines TRBV12-3 or TRBV12-4 with TRBJ2-3, with TRBD2 matching over 16 bases. CDR3 size: 20 residues. J lost 3 bases, V lost 0 bases, and 9 bases had no gene match. This CDR3 is CASSLARRGLAGGGTDTQYF. CDR3 in DNA: TGTGCCAGCAGTTTAGCCCGAAGGGGACTAGCGGGAGGGGGGACAGATACGCAGTATTTT.

The table lists this clonotype with many counts. The CDR3 bases are TGCGCCAGCAGCCCGGGGGCCCCCGGCGATGGCTACACCTTC. Its translation: CASSPGAPGDGYTF. V gene TRBV5-1 combines with J gene TRBJ1-2; possibly TRBD1 for D (6 bases). Trimming took 4 bases from V and 6 from J, leaving 16 bases between them. CDR1 is SGHRS and CDR2 is YFSETQ in the germline V gene. The CDR3 runs 14 residues. The entire variable domain, with the rest obtained from reference TRBV5-1 and TRBJ1-2, is as follows: KAGVTQTPRYLIKTRGQQVTLSCSPISGHRSVSWYQQTPGQGLQFLFEYFSETQRNKGNFPGRFSGRQFSNSRSEMNVSTLELGDSALYLCASSPGAPGDGYTFGSGTRLTVV.

This clonotype came up a few times. The chain has TRBV19 and TRBJ1-5; D is uncertain. CDR1 LNHDA and CDR2 SQIVND come from the germline V gene (reference sequence). The CDR3 has 15 residues. Trimming shortened V by 4 bases and J by 3 bases, and 13 bases separated the two germline ends. This chain's CDR3 is CASSNSAGHNQPQHF. DNA of the CDR3: TGTGCCAGTAGTAATAGCGCGGGTCACAATCAGCCCCAGCATTTT.

This rearrangement joins TRBV7-2 to TRBJ2-5; D ambiguous. The CDR3 loop spans 14 amino acids. V shed 5 bases and J shed 1 base, with 11 bases lying between them. Germline lookup yields CDR1 SGHTA and CDR2 FQGNSA. The CDR3 DNA reads as TGTGCCAGCAGCGCTAGTAGTCCCCAAGAGACCCAGTACTTC. Its protein product is CASSASSPQETQYF.

The rearrangement links TRBV23-1 to TRBJ2-6; D is perhaps TRBD2 (6 bases). TRBV23-1 is given ORF status, its function remaining uncertain. Trimming left V 7 bases short and J 0 bases short, with 10 bases between. This CDR3 contains 15 residues. The CDR3 region has the DNA TGCGCCAGCATCCGGGGGACCTCTGGGGCCAACGTCCTGACTTTC. This codes for CASIRGTSGANVLTF.

This sequence joins TRBV7-8 and TRBJ2-3; 10 bases match TRBD2. The CDR3 contains 17 residues. Per germline, CDR1 SGHVS and CDR2 FQNEAQ. Trimming at V came to 3 bases and at J to 0 bases, leaving 6 bases not matched to a gene. CDR3 amino acids: CASSFSPGLASTDTQYF. The CDR3 DNA reads TGTGCCAGCAGCTTTTCCCCGGGACTAGCGAGCACAGATACGCAGTATTTT.

The chain uses TRBV20-1 and TRBJ1-2, with unresolved D. Germline CDR1 and CDR2: DFQATT and SNEGSKA (reference sequence). The CDR3 has 10 residues. V shed 4 bases and J shed 4 bases, with 4 bases lying between them. The chain's CDR3 is CSATGYGYTF. CDR3 in DNA: TGCAGTGCTACAGGCTATGGCTACACCTTC.

The genes are TRBV20-1 and TRBJ2-7; 9 bases align to TRBD1. Germline V CDR1 and CDR2: DFQATT, SNEGSKA (reference sequence). The CDR3 consists of 14 residues. The trim removed 5 bases at V and 2 bases at J, leaving 7 bases unmatched. In DNA, the CDR3 is TGCAGTGCTTCCGGGACAGGGACAACCTACGAGCAGTACTTC. Translating gives CSASGTGTTYEQYF.

This clonotype was counted a few times. This rearrangement joins TRBV11-2 to TRBJ2-5; D not certain. Trimming removed 6 bases at V and 1 base at J, with 24 bases between. The CDR3 has 18 amino acids. Germline CDR1 SGHAT, CDR2 FQNNGV. In DNA, the CDR3 is TGTGCCAGCAGTCACCCTCCCGGGCAGCCCCGGGTCCAAGAGACCCAGTACTTC. Translating it yields CASSHPPGQPRVQETQYF. The variable domain in full, with the rest retrieved from reference TRBV11-2 and TRBJ2-5, is EAGVAQSPRYKIIEKRQSVAFWCNPISGHATLYWYQQILGQGPKLLIQFQNNGVVDDSQLPKDRFSAERLKGVDSTLKIQPAKLEDSAVYLCASSHPPGQPRVQETQYFGPGTRLLVL.

The chain carries TRBV7-3 and TRBJ2-1; no firm D call. The V gene's germline CDR1 is SGHTA and CDR2 FQGTGA. The CDR3 is made up of 13 amino acids. V lost 2 bases and J 8 bases, leaving 10 bases between the germline ends. Here the CDR3 reads CASSLGLLDEQFF. CDR3 bases: TGTGCCAGCAGCTTAGGGTTGTTGGATGAGCAGTTCTTC.

The V and J genes are TRBV11-2 and TRBJ1-1, with D possibly TRBD1 on 5 matching bases. This CDR3 has 14 residues. Germline CDR1 reads SGHAT; CDR2 reads FQNNGV. V was trimmed by 0 bases and J by 4 bases, leaving 9 bases between them. In DNA form, the CDR3 reads TGTGCCAGCAGCTTAGACAGGGTCGGCACTGAAGCTTTCTTT. It specifies CASSLDRVGTEAFF. Full variable domain (outside the CDR3, taken from reference TRBV11-2 and TRBJ1-1): EAGVAQSPRYKIIEKRQSVAFWCNPISGHATLYWYQQILGQGPKLLIQFQNNGVVDDSQLPKDRFSAERLKGVDSTLKIQPAKLEDSAVYLCASSLDRVGTEAFFGQGTRLTVV.

This clonotype was counted only a few times. V and J are TRBV9 and TRBJ2-1, with 8 bases identical to TRBD2. The CDR3 is made up of 14 amino acids. The germline V gene encodes CDR1 SGDLS and CDR2 YYNGEE. J lost 5 bases, V lost 1 base, and 2 bases had no gene match. The CDR3 here is CASSVRLANNEQFF. The DNA for the CDR3 is TGTGCCAGCAGCGTACGACTAGCGAACAATGAGCAGTTCTTC.

The V gene is TRBV12-3 or TRBV12-4, the J gene TRBJ2-7; weak D call: TRBD2 (5 bases). The CDR3 loop spans 14 amino acids. Trimming pared 1 base from V and 5 bases from J, leaving 12 bases between. The CDR3 loop is CASSLGGYFDEQYF. The CDR3 coding sequence is TGTGCCAGCAGTTTAGGAGGGTACTTCGACGAGCAGTACTTC.

This clonotype appeared a single time. V usage is TRBV28 and J usage is TRBJ2-7; D is possibly TRBD2 (7 bases). Deletions cut 7 bases from V and 7 bases from J, with 20 bases between. The germline gives CDR1 MDHEN, CDR2 SYDVKM. The CDR3 length is 14 residues. CDR3 loop: CASKTGGAVEEQYF. The CDR3 nucleotides are TGTGCCAGCAAGACGGGGGGCGCGGTCGAGGAGCAGTACTTC.

This clonotype showed up just a few times. The V call is TRBV23-1, the J call TRBJ2-7; D may be TRBD1 or TRBD2 (5 bases each). TRBV23-1 is an ORF; its function is uncertain. This CDR3 is 12 amino acids long. The V end lost 10 bases, the J end lost 5 bases, and 15 bases lay between the germline ends. The CDR3 protein is CATVALGHEQYF. CDR3 bases: TGCGCCACCGTAGCGCTGGGGCACGAGCAGTACTTC.

This chain connects TRBV2 to TRBJ2-4, with D perhaps matching TRBD2 (7 bases). Deletions cut 8 bases from V and 0 bases from J, with 14 bases between. This CDR3 contains 15 residues. In germline, CDR1 is SNHLY, CDR2 FYNNEI. CDR3 in DNA: TGTGCCAGCGGGAGGGGGGAACTAGCCAAAAACATTCAGTACTTC. Encoded protein: CASGRGELAKNIQYF.

This chain uses TRBV5-4 with TRBJ2-1; TRBD2 is a possible D gene (6 bases). Trimming stripped 1 base from V and 4 bases from J, with 12 bases between. The CDR3 runs 15 residues. Per germline, CDR1 SGHNT and CDR2 YYREEE (reference sequence). CDR3: CASSLWAGSYNEQFF. CDR3 DNA sequence: TGTGCCAGCAGCTTGTGGGCGGGGTCATACAATGAGCAGTTCTTC.

CDR3 nucleotides: TGTGCCTGGAGTTCGGGCCCGGTTGGCTACACCTTC. This sequence encodes CAWSSGPVGYTF. The V call is TRBV30, the J call TRBJ1-2; D ambiguous. Germline V gives CDR1 GTSNPN, CDR2 SVGIG (reference sequence). Between the trimmed V and J ends, which lost 2 bases and 7 bases, there was a span of 11 bases. This CDR3 is built from 12 residues.

The rearrangement links TRBV20-1 to TRBJ2-7, with 10 nucleotides matching TRBD1. The CDR3 extends over 14 amino acids. Looked up from germline, CDR1 is DFQATT and CDR2 is SNEGSKA (reference sequence). The junction had 9 bases not matched to a gene; V was cut back by 6 bases and J by 4 bases. The DNA for the CDR3 is TGCAGTGCCCTCCGACAGGGGGCTTCGTACGAGCAGTACTTC. This translates into CSALRQGASYEQYF.

The chain is built from TRBV3-1 and TRBJ1-6; 7 nucleotides agree with TRBD1. CDR3 length: 14 amino acids. The ends lost 6 bases at V and 7 bases at J; junction bases unmatched: 6. Germline values: CDR1 LGHDT, CDR2 YNNKEL (reference sequence). CDR3 residues: CASSPQGSNSPLHF. In nucleotides, the CDR3 is TGTGCCAGCAGTCCACAGGGGTCCAATTCACCCCTCCACTTT. Full variable domain (rest looked up from reference TRBV3-1 and TRBJ1-6): DTAVSQTPKYLVTQMGNDKSIKCEQNLGHDTMYWYKQDSKKFLKIMFSYNNKELIINETVPNRFSPKSPDKAHLNLHINSLELGDSAVYFCASSPQGSNSPLHFGNGTRLTVT.